The rows below give T cell receptor beta chains drawn from one sample of a study of shared clonotypes between healthy human individuals. Assay used: immunoSEQ multiplex PCR; TCRdb lists only in-frame clones, some missing. The table includes over 750,000 clones, about 96% detected once. The sample was naive CD8+ T cells sorted from blood. These receptors originate from a man aged 25-45 years in good health. Both conserved end residues are trimmed from each CDR3. Fields, in order: J gene, V gene, CDR3 length, CDR3 protein.

>TRBJ2-1|TRBV11-3|14
ASSLGRETIGNEQF
>TRBJ1-1|TRBV2|13
ASSEPGEGDTEAF
>TRBJ2-1|TRBV7-2|12
ASSDIGLNNEQF
>TRBJ2-3|TRBV6-4|14
AGLTFRFPSTDTQY
>TRBJ2-1|TRBV15|14
ATSRGTSGTYNEQF
>TRBJ2-3|TRBV9|10
ASSVVSDTQY
>TRBJ2-7|TRBV27|12
ASSSRDRGREQY
>TRBJ2-7|TRBV28|11
ASSRPGGNEQY
>TRBJ2-1|TRBV7-8|13
ASSATSGSYNEQF
>TRBJ2-7|TRBV2|11
ASRHITGYEQY
>TRBJ1-4|TRBV9|13
ASSFSGRDDEKLF
>TRBJ2-7|TRBV5-6|16
ASSLFRASLGPTYEQY
>TRBJ2-7|TRBV13|14
ASSLTSGRVPYEQY
>TRBJ1-1|TRBV6-6|9
ARVGETEAF
>TRBJ2-5|TRBV9|13
ASSVGQGRQETQY
>TRBJ2-5|TRBV4-1|13
ASSQVDSFQETQY
>TRBJ2-7|TRBV14|13
ASSQDSGANDEQY
>TRBJ1-3|TRBV4-3|14
ASSQDMGDSGNTIY
>TRBJ1-2|TRBV6-1|12
ASKRQGTGYGYT
>TRBJ2-5|TRBV27|11
ASFDLYQETQY
>TRBJ1-1|TRBV9|14
ASSVEDSSAYTEAF
>TRBJ2-2|TRBV29-1|13
SVEGRLGGTGELF
>TRBJ1-5|TRBV27|14
ASSLSGVRGNQPQH
>TRBJ2-1|TRBV29-1|13
SVDIPGRANNEQF
>TRBJ2-1|TRBV11-3|17
ASSLIGLAGGPSYNEQF
>TRBJ2-3|TRBV7-9|14
ASSSILAGGTDTQY
>TRBJ2-7|TRBV7-2|10
ASEGRDDEQY
>TRBJ1-3|TRBV13|13
ASSFLPASGNTIY
>TRBJ2-3|TRBV7-9|15
ASSTGTGGFDTDTQY
>TRBJ1-2|TRBV7-9|13
ASSPRTIMDYGYT
>TRBJ1-5|TRBV4-1|14
ASSQVYGGGNQPQH
>TRBJ2-7|TRBV6-6|10
ASSPGTYEQY
>TRBJ2-7|TRBV2|11
AVRAEVGGEQY
>TRBJ1-4|TRBV7-9|12
ASSLERENEKLF
>TRBJ1-1|TRBV5-1|11
ASSLLQGPEAF
>TRBJ2-7|TRBV4-1|12
ASSQKGREYEQY
>TRBJ2-1|TRBV12-5|13
ASGLVGSSYNEQF
>TRBJ2-3|TRBV15|12
ATQAGAVSDTQY